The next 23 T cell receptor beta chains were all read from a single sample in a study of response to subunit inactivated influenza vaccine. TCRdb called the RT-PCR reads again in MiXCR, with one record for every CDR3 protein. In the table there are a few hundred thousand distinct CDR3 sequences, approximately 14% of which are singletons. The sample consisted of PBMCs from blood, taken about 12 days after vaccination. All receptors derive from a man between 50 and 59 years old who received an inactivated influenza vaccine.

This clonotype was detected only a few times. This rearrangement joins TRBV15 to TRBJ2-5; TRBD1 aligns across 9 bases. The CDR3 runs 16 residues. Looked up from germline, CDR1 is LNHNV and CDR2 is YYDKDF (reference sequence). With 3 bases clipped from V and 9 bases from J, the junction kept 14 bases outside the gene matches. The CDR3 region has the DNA TGTGCCACCAGCAGGACGGGACAGGGTGACCCTTTGGCCCAGTACTTC. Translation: CATSRTGQGDPLAQYF.

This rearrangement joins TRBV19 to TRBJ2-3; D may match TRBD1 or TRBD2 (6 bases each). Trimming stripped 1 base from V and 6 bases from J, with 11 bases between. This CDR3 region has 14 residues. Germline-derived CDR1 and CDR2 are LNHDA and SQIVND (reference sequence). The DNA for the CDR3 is TGTGCCAGTAGTATAGGGGGGGCGCAGGATACGCAGTATTTT. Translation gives CASSIGGAQDTQYF.

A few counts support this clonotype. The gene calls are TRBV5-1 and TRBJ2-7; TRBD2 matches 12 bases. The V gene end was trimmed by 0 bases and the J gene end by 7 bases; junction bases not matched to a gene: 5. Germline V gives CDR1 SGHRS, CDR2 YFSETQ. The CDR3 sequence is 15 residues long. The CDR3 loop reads CASSLVLAGGGEQYF. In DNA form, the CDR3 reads TGCGCCAGCAGCTTGGTACTAGCGGGGGGTGGAGAGCAGTACTTC.

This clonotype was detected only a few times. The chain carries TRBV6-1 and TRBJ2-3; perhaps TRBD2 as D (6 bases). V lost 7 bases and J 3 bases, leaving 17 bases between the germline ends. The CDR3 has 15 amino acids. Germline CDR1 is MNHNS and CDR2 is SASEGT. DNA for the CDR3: TGTGCCAGCAACTTCAGGAGGGAGAGTACAGATACGCAGTATTTT. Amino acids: CASNFRRESTDTQYF.

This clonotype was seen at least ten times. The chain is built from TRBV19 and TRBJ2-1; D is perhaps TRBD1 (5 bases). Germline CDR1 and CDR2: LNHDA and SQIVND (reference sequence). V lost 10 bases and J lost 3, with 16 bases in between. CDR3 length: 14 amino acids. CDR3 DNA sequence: TGTGCCACGCACTCAGGGTATCGCTACAATGAGCAGTTCTTC. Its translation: CATHSGYRYNEQFF.

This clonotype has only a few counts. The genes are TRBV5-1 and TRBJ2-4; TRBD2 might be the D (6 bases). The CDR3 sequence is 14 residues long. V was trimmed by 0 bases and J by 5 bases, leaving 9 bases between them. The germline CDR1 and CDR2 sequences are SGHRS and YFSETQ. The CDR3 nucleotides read TGCGCCAGCAGCTTGGGGGACTCACAAAACATTCAGTACTTC. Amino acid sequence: CASSLGDSQNIQYF.

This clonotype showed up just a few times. CDR3 DNA sequence: TGTGCCTGGGACGGTGGAGGGCGCCACTTGTCGAACACCGGGGAGCTGTTTTTT. It translates to CAWDGGGRHLSNTGELFF. The gene calls are TRBV30 and TRBJ2-2; D perhaps matches TRBD2 (6 bases). CDR1 and CDR2 (germline): GTSNPN, SVGIG (reference sequence). This CDR3 has 18 amino acids. V gave up 5 bases and J gave up 0 bases, with 22 bases separating them.

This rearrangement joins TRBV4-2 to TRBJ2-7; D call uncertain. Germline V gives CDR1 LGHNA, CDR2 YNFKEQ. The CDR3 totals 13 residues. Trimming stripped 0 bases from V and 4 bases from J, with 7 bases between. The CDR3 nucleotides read TGTGCCAGCAGCCAAGATAAGTGGTACGAGCAGTACTTC. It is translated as CASSQDKWYEQYF.

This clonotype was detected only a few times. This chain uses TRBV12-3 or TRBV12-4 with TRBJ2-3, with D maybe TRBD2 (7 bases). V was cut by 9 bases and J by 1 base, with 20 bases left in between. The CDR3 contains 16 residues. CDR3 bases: TGTGCCAGTTGGGGGGGCCCAGGGTGGGGCACAGATACGCAGTATTTT. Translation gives CASWGGPGWGTDTQYF.

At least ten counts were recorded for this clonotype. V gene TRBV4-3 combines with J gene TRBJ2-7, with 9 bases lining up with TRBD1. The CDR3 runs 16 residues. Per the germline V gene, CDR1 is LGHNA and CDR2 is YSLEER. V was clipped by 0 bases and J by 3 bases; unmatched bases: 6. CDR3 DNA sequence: TGCGCCAGCAGCCAAGATTTGGGGACAGGGAACTACGAGCAGTACTTC. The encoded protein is CASSQDLGTGNYEQYF.

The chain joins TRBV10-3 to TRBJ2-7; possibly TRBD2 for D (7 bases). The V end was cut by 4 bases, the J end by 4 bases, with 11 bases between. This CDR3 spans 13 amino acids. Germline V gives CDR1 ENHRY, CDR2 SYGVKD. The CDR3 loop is CAISGGGAYEQYF. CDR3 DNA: TGTGCCATCAGTGGGGGGGGGGCATACGAGCAGTACTTC.

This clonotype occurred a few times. CDR3 nucleotide sequence: TGTGCCAGCAATCCAAACAGGCAGCGCGAGCAGTACTTC. Amino acids: CASNPNRQREQYF. The chain uses TRBV6-2 or TRBV6-3 and TRBJ2-7; TRBD1 is a possible D gene (5 bases). V was pared by 7 bases and J by 6 bases, with 16 bases between. CDR1 and CDR2 from the germline V gene are MNHEY and SVGEGT. The CDR3 is made up of 13 amino acids.

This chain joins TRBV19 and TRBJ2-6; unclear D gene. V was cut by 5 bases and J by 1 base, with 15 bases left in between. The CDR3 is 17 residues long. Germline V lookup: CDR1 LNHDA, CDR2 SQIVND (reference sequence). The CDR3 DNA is TGTGCCAGTAGTGCTCGAACTATATCTTCTGGGGCCAACGTCCTGACTTTC. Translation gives CASSARTISSGANVLTF.

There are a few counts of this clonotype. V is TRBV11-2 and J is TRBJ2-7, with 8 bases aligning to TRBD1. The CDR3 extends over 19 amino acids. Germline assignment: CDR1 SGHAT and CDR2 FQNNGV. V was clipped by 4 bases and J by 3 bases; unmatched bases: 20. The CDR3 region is CASSSAPGQGRNSGYEQYF. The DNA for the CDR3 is TGTGCCAGCAGCTCCGCCCCCGGACAGGGTCGTAATAGCGGCTACGAGCAGTACTTC.

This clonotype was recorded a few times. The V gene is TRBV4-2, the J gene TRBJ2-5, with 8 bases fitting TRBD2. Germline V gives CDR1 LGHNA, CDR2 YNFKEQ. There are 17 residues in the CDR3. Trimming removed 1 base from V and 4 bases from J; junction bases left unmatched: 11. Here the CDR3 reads CASSQGGSSGSPETQYF. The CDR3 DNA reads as TGTGCCAGCAGCCAAGGGGGATCGAGCGGGAGTCCAGAGACCCAGTACTTC.

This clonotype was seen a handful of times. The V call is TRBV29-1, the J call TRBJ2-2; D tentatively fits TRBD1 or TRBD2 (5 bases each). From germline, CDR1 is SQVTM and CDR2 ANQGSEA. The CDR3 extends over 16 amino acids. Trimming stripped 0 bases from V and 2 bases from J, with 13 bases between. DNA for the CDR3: TGCAGCGTTGAAGAAGTCGGGGCGGCTAACACCGGGGAGCTGTTTTTT. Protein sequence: CSVEEVGAANTGELFF.

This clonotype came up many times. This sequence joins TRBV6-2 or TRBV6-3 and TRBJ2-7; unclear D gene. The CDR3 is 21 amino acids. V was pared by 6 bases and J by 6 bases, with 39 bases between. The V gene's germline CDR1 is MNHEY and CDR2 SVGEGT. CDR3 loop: CASSPSFISGGVFKSFSEQYF. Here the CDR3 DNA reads TGTGCCAGCAGCCCCAGTTTTATATCGGGTGGAGTCTTTAAGTCGTTCTCCGAGCAGTACTTC.

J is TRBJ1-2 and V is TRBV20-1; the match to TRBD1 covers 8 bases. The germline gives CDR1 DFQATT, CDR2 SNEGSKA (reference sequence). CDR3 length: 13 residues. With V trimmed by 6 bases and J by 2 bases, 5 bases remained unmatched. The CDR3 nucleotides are TGCAGTGCGTTGTACAGGGGGAACTATGGCTACACCTTC. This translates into CSALYRGNYGYTF.

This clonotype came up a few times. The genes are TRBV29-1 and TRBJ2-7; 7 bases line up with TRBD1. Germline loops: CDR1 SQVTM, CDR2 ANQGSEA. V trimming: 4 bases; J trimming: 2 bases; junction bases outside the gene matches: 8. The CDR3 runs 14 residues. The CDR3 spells CSVAIGTETYEQYF. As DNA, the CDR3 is TGCAGCGTTGCCATCGGGACAGAAACCTACGAGCAGTACTTC.

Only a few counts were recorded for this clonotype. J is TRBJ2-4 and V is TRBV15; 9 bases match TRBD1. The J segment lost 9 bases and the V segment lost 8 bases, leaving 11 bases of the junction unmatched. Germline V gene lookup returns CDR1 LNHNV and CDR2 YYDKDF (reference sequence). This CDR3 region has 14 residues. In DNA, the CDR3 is TGTGCCACCGGGGTGGGGACAGGGCCTAGCATTCAGTACTTC. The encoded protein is CATGVGTGPSIQYF. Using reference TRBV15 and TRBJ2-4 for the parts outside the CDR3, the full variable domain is DAMVIQNPRYQVTQFGKPVTLSCSQTLNHNVMYWYQQKSSQAPKLLFHYYDKDFNNEADTPDNFQSRRPNTSFCFLDIRSPGLGDTAMYLCATGVGTGPSIQYFGAGTRLSVL.

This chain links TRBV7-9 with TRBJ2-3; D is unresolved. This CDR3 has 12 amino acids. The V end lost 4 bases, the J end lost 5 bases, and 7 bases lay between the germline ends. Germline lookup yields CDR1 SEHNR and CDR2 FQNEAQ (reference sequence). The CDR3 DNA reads TGTGCCAGCAGCTACGGCCTAGATACGCAGTATTTT. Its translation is CASSYGLDTQYF.

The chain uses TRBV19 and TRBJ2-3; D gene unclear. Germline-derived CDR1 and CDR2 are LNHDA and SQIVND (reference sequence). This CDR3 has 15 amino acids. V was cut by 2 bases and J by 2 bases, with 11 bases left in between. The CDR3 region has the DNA TGTGCCAGTAGTATAAGGATAAAGAACACAGATACGCAGTATTTT. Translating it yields CASSIRIKNTDTQYF. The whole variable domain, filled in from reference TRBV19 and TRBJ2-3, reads DGGITQSPKYLFRKEGQNVTLSCEQNLNHDAMYWYRQDPGQGLRLIYYSQIVNDFQKGDIAEGYSVSREKKESFPLTVTSAQKNPTAFYLCASSIRIKNTDTQYFGPGTRLTVL.

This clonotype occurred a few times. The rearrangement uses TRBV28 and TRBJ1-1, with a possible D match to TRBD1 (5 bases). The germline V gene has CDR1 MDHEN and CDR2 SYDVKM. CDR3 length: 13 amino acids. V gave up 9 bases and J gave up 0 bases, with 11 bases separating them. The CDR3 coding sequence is TGTGCCAGTACGACAGCCATGAACACTGAAGCTTTCTTT. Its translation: CASTTAMNTEAFF.